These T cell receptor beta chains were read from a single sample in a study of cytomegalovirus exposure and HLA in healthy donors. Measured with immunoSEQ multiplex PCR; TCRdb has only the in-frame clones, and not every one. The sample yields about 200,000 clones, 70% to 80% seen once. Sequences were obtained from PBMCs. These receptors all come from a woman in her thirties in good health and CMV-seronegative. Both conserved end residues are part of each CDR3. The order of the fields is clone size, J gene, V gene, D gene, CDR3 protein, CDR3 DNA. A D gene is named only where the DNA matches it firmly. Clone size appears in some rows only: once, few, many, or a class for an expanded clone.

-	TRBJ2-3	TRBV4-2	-	CASSQDPQGRTDTQYF	TGTGCCAGCAGCCAAGATCCCCAGGGTAGAACAGATACGCAGTATTTT
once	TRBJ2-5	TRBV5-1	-	CASSLAVEASIETQYF	TGCGCCAGCAGCTTGGCCGTCGAGGCTTCTATCGAGACCCAGTACTTC
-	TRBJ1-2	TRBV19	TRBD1	CASSIDRTGTDYGYTF	TGTGCCAGTAGTATAGATCGGACCGGGACAGACTATGGCTACACCTTC
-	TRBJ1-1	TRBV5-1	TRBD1	CASSPMRGLVTEAFF	TGCGCCAGCAGCCCTATGAGGGGGCTGGTCACTGAAGCTTTCTTT
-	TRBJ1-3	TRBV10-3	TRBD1	CATRDRVGNTIYF	TGTGCCACCAGGGACAGGGTCGGAAACACCATATATTTT
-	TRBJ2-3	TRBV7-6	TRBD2	CASSSGRVDTQYF	TGTGCCAGCAGCAGCGGGAGAGTAGATACGCAGTATTTT
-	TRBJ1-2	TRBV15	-	CATALLGREAYGYPF	TGTGCCACCGCGCTTTTGGGCAGGGAGGCGTATGGCTACCCCTTC
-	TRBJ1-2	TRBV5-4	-	CASSFTRDPAPYGYTF	TGTGCCAGCAGCTTTACACGGGATCCGGCCCCCTATGGCTACACCTTC
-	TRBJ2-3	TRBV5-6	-	CASSLGPRVPDTQYF	TGTGCCAGCAGCTTGGGCCCCAGGGTACCAGATACGCAGTATTTT
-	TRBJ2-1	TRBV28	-	CASSLPREANNEQFF	TGTGCCAGCAGTCTCCCCCGAGAGGCCAACAATGAGCAGTTCTTC
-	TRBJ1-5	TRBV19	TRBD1	CASSAGGGGYGNQPQHF	TGTGCCAGTAGCGCAGGGGGCGGGGGTTACGGCAATCAGCCCCAGCATTTT
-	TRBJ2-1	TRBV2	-	CASSAQGLAATPNEQFF	TGTGCCAGCAGTGCCCAAGGGCTAGCAGCCACCCCCAATGAGCAGTTCTTC
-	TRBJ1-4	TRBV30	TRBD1	CASTDRGREKLFF	TGTGCCTCTACCGACAGGGGAAGAGAAAAACTGTTTTTT
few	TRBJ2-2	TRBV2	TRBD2	CASSEALAGYGELFF	TGTGCCAGCAGTGAAGCTCTAGCGGGATACGGGGAGCTGTTTTTT
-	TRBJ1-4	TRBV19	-	CASSIGSGGEKLFF	TGTGCCAGTAGTATAGGAAGCGGGGGGGAAAAACTGTTTTTT
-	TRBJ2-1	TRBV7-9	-	CASSSSSGSSYNEQFF	TGTGCCAGCAGCTCAAGTTCTGGGAGCTCCTACAATGAGCAGTTCTTC
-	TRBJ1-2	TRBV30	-	CAWDNPLRGFGYGYPF	TGTGCCTGGGATAATCCCCTCAGGGGATTTGGCTATGGCTACCCCTTC
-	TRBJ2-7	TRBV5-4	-	CASSLDSVDEQYF	TGTGCCAGCAGCTTGGACTCCGTCGACGAGCAGTACTTC
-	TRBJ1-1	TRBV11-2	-	CASSSAIGAFF	TGTGCCAGCAGCTCGGCTATCGGGGCTTTCTTT
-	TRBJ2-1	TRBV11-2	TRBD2	CASSRGLAGVYEQFF	TGTGCCAGCAGCCGAGGGCTAGCGGGAGTGTATGAGCAGTTCTTC
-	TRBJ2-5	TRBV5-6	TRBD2	CASSLPLLAGGETQYF	TGTGCCAGCAGCTTGCCTCTGCTAGCGGGAGGGGAGACCCAGTACTTC
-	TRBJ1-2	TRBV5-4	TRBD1	CASSNTGVIGYTF	TGTGCCAGCAGCAATACAGGGGTGATCGGCTACACCTTC
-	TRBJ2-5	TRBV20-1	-	CSAGRRETQYF	TGCAGTGCTGGCCGGCGGGAGACCCAGTACTTC
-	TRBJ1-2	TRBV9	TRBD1	CASSETGTGNYGYTF	TGTGCCAGCAGCGAAACCGGGACAGGGAACTATGGCTACACCTTC
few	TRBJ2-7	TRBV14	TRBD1	CASSQGQGTYEQYF	TGTGCCAGCAGCCAAGGACAGGGAACCTACGAGCAGTACTTC
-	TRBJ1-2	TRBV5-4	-	CASSLGQGGYTF	TGTGCCAGCAGCTTGGGGCAGGGTGGCTACACCTTC
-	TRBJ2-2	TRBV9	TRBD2	CASSVGGLAGDGELFF	TGTGCCAGCAGCGTAGGGGGGCTAGCGGGAGACGGGGAGCTGTTTTTT